The next 29 T cell receptor beta chains were all read from a single sample in a study of shared clonotypes between healthy human individuals. Only CD45RO-negative cells positively selected for CCR7 counted as naive CD8 cells, so terminally differentiated effector memory CD45RA+ cells were excluded. Sequencing was performed with immunoSEQ multiplex PCR; in TCRdb, only in-frame clones are kept and a portion is missing. The repertoire holds around 550,000 clones, with about 95% as singletons. Sequencing used naive CD8+ T cells sorted from blood. These receptors all stem from a woman aged 30 to 39 in good health.

The CDR3: CASSYKLTYEQYF. DNA of the CDR3: TGTGCCAGCAGTTATAAGCTGACTTACGAGCAGTACTTC. The gene calls are TRBV27 and TRBJ2-7; D gene unclear. The V end was cut by 4 bases, the J end by 4 bases, with 11 bases between. This CDR3 contains 13 residues. CDR1 and CDR2 from the germline V gene are MNHEY and SMNVEV (reference sequence).

The V and J genes are TRBV27 and TRBJ2-7, with TRBD1 identical over 7 bases. CDR1 and CDR2 (germline): MNHEY, SMNVEV (reference sequence). J was trimmed by 5 bases and V by 3 bases; bases with no gene match: 4. CDR3 length: 13 residues. CDR3 residues: CASSLGTVHEQYF. The CDR3 coding sequence is TGTGCCAGCAGTTTGGGGACAGTTCACGAGCAGTACTTC.

The rearrangement uses TRBV4-2 and TRBJ2-5; 9 nucleotides line up with TRBD2. Germline CDR1 is LGHNA and CDR2 is YNFKEQ. The CDR3 has 17 amino acids. The J segment lost 1 base and the V segment lost 1 base, leaving 7 bases of the junction unmatched. Written as DNA, the CDR3 is TGTGCCAGCAGCCAAGGCCTAACTAGCGGGTTCCAAGAGACCCAGTACTTC. Encoded protein: CASSQGLTSGFQETQYF.

The rearrangement uses TRBV28 and TRBJ1-2; no definite D call. The CDR3 spans 14 residues. CDR1 MDHEN and CDR2 SYDVKM come from the germline V gene. With 6 bases removed from V and 8 bases from J, the gap between germline ends came to 19 bases. CDR3 amino acids: CASSALNLVNGYTF. CDR3 DNA: TGTGCCAGCAGCGCCCTTAATCTTGTGAACGGCTACACCTTC.

The chain joins TRBV27 to TRBJ2-5; D not certain. Trimming cost V 9 bases and J 4 bases, with 15 bases left between them. Germline V gene sequence: CDR1 MNHEY, CDR2 SMNVEV (reference sequence). The CDR3 contains 13 residues. CDR3 DNA sequence: TGTGCCAGTCGTGCCATCTCCGCAGAGACCCAGTACTTC. Translating gives CASRAISAETQYF.

CDR3: CASSPLQGNMNTEAFF. The DNA for the CDR3 is TGTGCCAGCAGCCCACTACAGGGGAATATGAACACTGAAGCTTTCTTT. This chain connects TRBV11-2 to TRBJ1-1; 7 bases agree with TRBD1. V dropped 5 bases and J dropped 0; count of bases not matched to a gene: 9. CDR1 is SGHAT, CDR2 FQNNGV, per germline. The CDR3 contains 16 residues.

V usage is TRBV4-1 and J usage is TRBJ2-7, with 7 bases fitting TRBD1. The CDR3 covers 14 residues. Germline trimming cut 2 bases from V and 2 bases from J; bases unmatched to any gene: 3. Germline CDR1 and CDR2: MGHRA and YSYEKL. CDR3 protein: CASSQPDRAYEQYF. The CDR3 DNA sequence: TGCGCCAGCAGCCAACCTGACAGGGCCTACGAGCAGTACTTC.

V usage is TRBV5-1 and J usage is TRBJ1-1; 9 bases align to TRBD1. The CDR3 contains 16 residues. V lost 9 bases, J lost 0 bases, and 12 bases stayed unmatched. In germline, CDR1 is SGHRS, CDR2 YFSETQ. The CDR3 is CANASKGTGLNTEAFF. In nucleotides, the CDR3 is TGCGCCAATGCGTCGAAGGGGACAGGGTTGAACACTGAAGCTTTCTTT.

The chain combines TRBV7-8 with TRBJ1-5; TRBD1 is a possible D gene (6 bases). Germline V gives CDR1 SGHVS, CDR2 FQNEAQ. Trimming took 6 bases from V and 2 from J, leaving 14 bases between them. The CDR3 extends over 15 amino acids. The CDR3 sequence: CASSPTPGGNQPQHF. Written as DNA, the CDR3 is TGTGCCAGCAGTCCCACCCCAGGGGGCAATCAGCCCCAGCATTTT.

V is TRBV19 and J is TRBJ2-2; D gene unclear. The V end lost 3 bases, the J end lost 3 bases, and 2 bases lay between the germline ends. Germline CDR1 is LNHDA and CDR2 is SQIVND (reference sequence). CDR3 length: 12 residues. As DNA, the CDR3 is TGTGCCAGTAGTATCTACACCGGGGAGCTGTTTTTT. Protein: CASSIYTGELFF.

In its sample, this clone was seen once. This CDR3 is CATEGLAGYEQYF. In DNA, the CDR3 is TGCGCCACAGAGGGACTAGCGGGTTACGAGCAGTACTTC. The chain recombines TRBV10-2 with TRBJ2-7, with 12 bases identical to TRBD2. The V gene end was trimmed by 10 bases and the J gene end by 4 bases; junction bases not matched to a gene: 5. The CDR3 is made up of 13 amino acids. From germline, CDR1 is WSHSY and CDR2 SAAADI.

This sequence joins TRBV28 and TRBJ1-2; no firm D call. This CDR3 has 12 residues. The germline V gene has CDR1 MDHEN and CDR2 SYDVKM. V dropped 3 bases and J dropped 8 bases, with 10 bases sitting between them. This CDR3 is CASSFGVWGYTF. The CDR3 DNA reads as TGTGCCAGCAGTTTCGGGGTTTGGGGCTACACCTTC.

The V and J genes are TRBV5-6 and TRBJ2-7; 9 bases map to TRBD2. Germline trimming cut 4 bases from V and 10 bases from J; bases unmatched to any gene: 9. From germline, CDR1 is SGHDT and CDR2 YYEEEE. This CDR3 contains 13 residues. The chain's CDR3 is CASSPGGSGRQYF. CDR3 coding DNA: TGTGCCAGCAGCCCGGGGGGTAGCGGGAGACAGTACTTC.

On this clone itself: The same CDR3 can be traced to other DNA sequences in this sample. This rearrangement joins TRBV27 to TRBJ2-7; 10 bases agree with TRBD1. V shed 0 bases and J 5 bases; nucleotides not matched to a gene: 7. Germline V gene sequence: CDR1 MNHEY, CDR2 SMNVEV (reference sequence). The CDR3 has 16 residues. CDR3 in amino acids: CASSLSPGTGAHEQYF. The CDR3 bases are TGTGCCAGCAGTTTATCCCCCGGGACAGGGGCCCACGAGCAGTACTTC.

The chain recombines TRBV6-5 with TRBJ1-5; D is unclear. The V gene's germline CDR1 is MNHEY and CDR2 SVGAGI. V lost 8 bases to trimming and J lost 4 bases, with 12 bases between them. The CDR3 runs 13 residues. CDR3 coding DNA: TGTGCCAGCGGGGAAGGATGGAATCAGCCCCAGCATTTT. Protein product: CASGEGWNQPQHF.

V gene TRBV9 combines with J gene TRBJ1-2; tentative D call: TRBD1 (6 bases). Germline CDR1 and CDR2: SGDLS and YYNGEE. This CDR3 comprises 15 residues. V was clipped by 2 bases and J by 3 bases, with 14 bases between them. The CDR3 DNA sequence: TGTGCCAGCAGCGTGGACACAGGGTGGTACTATGGCTACACCTTC. This gives the protein CASSVDTGWYYGYTF. The whole variable domain, remainder taken from reference TRBV9 and TRBJ1-2, is DSGVTQTPKHLITATGQRVTLRCSPRSGDLSVYWYQQSLDQGLQFLIQYYNGEERAKGNILERFSAQQFPDLHSELNLSSLELGDSALYFCASSVDTGWYYGYTFGSGTRLTVV.

The chain couples TRBV6-5 to TRBJ1-1; no clear D. The CDR3 totals 12 residues. Deletions cut 4 bases from V and 0 bases from J, with 3 bases between. Looked up from germline, CDR1 is MNHEY and CDR2 is SVGAGI. CDR3 in DNA: TGTGCCAGCAGTTTACTGAACACTGAAGCTTTCTTT. Residues: CASSLLNTEAFF.

The chain carries TRBV19 and TRBJ2-6; D is ambiguous. The V end was cut by 1 base, the J end by 0 bases, with 4 bases between. The CDR3 is made up of 15 amino acids. From germline, CDR1 is LNHDA and CDR2 SQIVND (reference sequence). Written as DNA, the CDR3 is TGTGCCAGTAGTATAGCGGACTCTGGGGCCAACGTCCTGACTTTC. It specifies CASSIADSGANVLTF.

The chain has TRBV5-6 and TRBJ1-1; 9 nucleotides align to TRBD1. The length of the CDR3 is 13 residues. Germline V gene lookup returns CDR1 SGHDT and CDR2 YYEEEE. With 7 bases clipped from V and 5 bases from J, the junction kept 6 bases outside the gene matches. The CDR3 DNA reads TGTGCCAGCGCAGGACAGGGGATTACTGAAGCTTTCTTT. This translates into CASAGQGITEAFF.

V and J are TRBV27 and TRBJ2-7; 8 positions match TRBD1. Germline assignment: CDR1 MNHEY and CDR2 SMNVEV (reference sequence). The CDR3 covers 13 residues. The junction had 1 base not matched to a gene; V was cut back by 4 bases and J by 2 bases. The CDR3 DNA reads as TGTGCCAGCAGTTGGGGACAGGCCTACGAGCAGTACTTC. It encodes CASSWGQAYEQYF.

J is TRBJ2-7 and V is TRBV5-4; a possible D gene is TRBD2 (5 bases). The ends were cut back, 4 bases at V and 2 bases at J, with 13 bases in the middle. CDR1 is SGHNT and CDR2 is YYREEE in the germline V gene (reference sequence). This CDR3 region has 14 residues. The chain's CDR3 is CASSQADRTYEQYF. CDR3 nucleotides: TGTGCCAGCAGCCAAGCGGACCGCACCTACGAGCAGTACTTC.

The chain recombines TRBV2 with TRBJ2-7; TRBD2 matches 11 bases. The CDR3 runs to 15 residues. CDR1 is SNHLY, CDR2 FYNNEI, per germline. J was trimmed by 0 bases and V by 7 bases; bases with no gene match: 5. The chain's CDR3 is CASNGLAGPSYEQYF. The DNA for the CDR3 is TGTGCCAGCAATGGACTAGCGGGCCCCTCCTACGAGCAGTACTTC.

The chain couples TRBV30 to TRBJ2-5; a possible D gene is TRBD2 (5 bases). The better agreement between TRBJ2-7 and the DNA end casts doubt on the J call. The V gene's germline CDR1 is GTSNPN and CDR2 SVGIG (reference sequence). This CDR3 has 12 amino acids. In DNA form, the CDR3 reads TGTGCCCGGGGTGAGGGAGACTACGAGCAGTACTTC. Amino acids: CARGEGDYEQYF.

The chain joins TRBV19 to TRBJ2-3, with D hard to call. V lost 3 bases and J 6 bases, leaving 19 bases between the germline ends. This CDR3 contains 16 residues. The germline CDR1 and CDR2 sequences are LNHDA and SQIVND (reference sequence). CDR3 bases: TGTGCCAGTAGTATCCGTAACCCTCATTTAGGGGATACGCAGTATTTT. Translation: CASSIRNPHLGDTQYF.

The chain joins TRBV29-1 to TRBJ2-1, with D possibly being TRBD2 (5 bases). Deletions cut 5 bases from V and 0 bases from J, with 14 bases between. Looked up from germline, CDR1 is SQVTM and CDR2 is ANQGSEA. This CDR3 is 15 amino acids long. CDR3 sequence: CSVSFAGSSYNEQFF. The CDR3, as DNA: TGCAGCGTTTCGTTCGCGGGCAGCTCCTACAATGAGCAGTTCTTC.

The chain has TRBV5-1 and TRBJ2-5; perhaps TRBD2 as D (6 bases). Trimming left V 1 base short and J 5 bases short, with 15 bases between. The CDR3 sequence is 15 residues long. Germline values: CDR1 SGHRS, CDR2 YFSETQ. CDR3 bases: TGCGCCAGCAGCTTGTTGGATGGAGGGTTGGAGACCCAGTACTTC. Its protein product is CASSLLDGGLETQYF.

The CDR3 protein is CASSILAGGNEQYF. The CDR3 nucleotides are TGTGCCAGCAGTATCCTAGCGGGAGGTAACGAGCAGTACTTC. This chain uses TRBV28 with TRBJ2-7; 11 bases match TRBD2. With V trimmed by 5 bases and J by 5 bases, 5 bases remained unmatched. The CDR3 runs 14 residues. CDR1 MDHEN and CDR2 SYDVKM come from the germline V gene.

The V and J genes are TRBV27 and TRBJ1-4; no firm D call. CDR1 and CDR2 from the germline V gene are MNHEY and SMNVEV (reference sequence). The V and J ends lost 5 bases and 0 bases respectively, with 7 bases between them. This CDR3 has 14 amino acids. This chain's CDR3 is CASSTVATNEKLFF. The CDR3 DNA reads TGTGCCAGCAGTACTGTCGCAACTAATGAAAAACTGTTTTTT.

This clone appeared a single time. The chain carries TRBV13 and TRBJ1-1; tentative D call: TRBD1 (6 bases). Trimming stripped 1 base from V and 5 bases from J, with 11 bases between. Germline V gene lookup returns CDR1 PRHDT and CDR2 FYEKMQ (reference sequence). The CDR3 extends over 14 amino acids. The CDR3: CASSLDRGATEAFF. The CDR3 DNA follows: TGTGCCAGCAGCTTAGACCGGGGGGCGACTGAAGCTTTCTTT.